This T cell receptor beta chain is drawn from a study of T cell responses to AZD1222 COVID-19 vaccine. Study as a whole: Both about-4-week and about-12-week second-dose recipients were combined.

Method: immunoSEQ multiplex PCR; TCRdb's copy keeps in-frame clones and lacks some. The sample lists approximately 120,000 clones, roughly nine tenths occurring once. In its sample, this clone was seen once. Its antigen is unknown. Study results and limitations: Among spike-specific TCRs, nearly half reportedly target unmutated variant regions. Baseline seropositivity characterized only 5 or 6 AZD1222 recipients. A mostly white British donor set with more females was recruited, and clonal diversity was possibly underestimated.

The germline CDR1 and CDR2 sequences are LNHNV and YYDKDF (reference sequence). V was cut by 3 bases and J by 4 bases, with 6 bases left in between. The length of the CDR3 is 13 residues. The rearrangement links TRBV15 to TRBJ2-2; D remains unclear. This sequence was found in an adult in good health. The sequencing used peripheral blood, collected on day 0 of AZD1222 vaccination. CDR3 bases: TGTGCCACCAGCAGCGGACGCACCGGGGAGCTGTTTTTT. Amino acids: CATSSGRTGELFF.